The rows below give T cell receptor beta chains drawn from one sample of a study of blood T cells in healthy people across ages. TCRdb reprocessed the 5' RACE reads with MiXCR, giving one entry per CDR3 protein. The sample consists of 2 million or so distinct CDR3 sequences, just under 50% of them appearing once. Sample: blood. The receptors come from a middle-aged woman in good health. CDR3s include the opening cysteine and the closing phenylalanine or tryptophan. The D gene is left open where the match is weak. Expanded clones get a size class; other rows say once, few or many, or leave the size out.

D	V	J	size	DNA	CDR3
NA	TRBV7-9	TRBJ2-5	NA	TGTGCCAGCAGCGAAACACGGGCCGGAGAGGCCCAGTACTTC	CASSETRAGEAQYF
NA	TRBV29-1	TRBJ1-1	NA	TGCAGCGTCCTTACAGGCCTGAACACTGAAGCTTTCTTT	CSVLTGLNTEAFF
NA	TRBV20-1	TRBJ2-7	many	TGCAGTGCTAGCCCGACTGTCTACGAGCAGTACTTC	CSASPTVYEQYF
NA	TRBV6-6	TRBJ2-7	NA	TGTGCCAGCAGTTACAAAACCGGACCATCCTACGAGCAGTACTTC	CASSYKTGPSYEQYF
TRBD2	TRBV9	TRBJ2-3	NA	TGTGCCAGCAGCGTATCCGGGACTAGCGGAAGCACAGATACGCAGTATTTT	CASSVSGTSGSTDTQYF
NA	TRBV4-1	TRBJ2-3	NA	TGCGCCAGCAGCGAAGCGGGACAGTTAACAGATACGCAGTATTTT	CASSEAGQLTDTQYF
NA	TRBV27	TRBJ1-2	once	TGTGCCAGCAGCGATCGAAGGTCCGGTGGCTACACCTTC	CASSDRRSGGYTF
TRBD2	TRBV20-1	TRBJ2-7	NA	TGCAGTGCTAGGGGGATCCGACTAGCTGCCTCCTACGAGCAGTACTTC	CSARGIRLAASYEQYF
NA	TRBV10-3	TRBJ2-1	NA	TGTGCCATCAGTGAGCCAACCCTCGTTGGCAATGAGCAGTTCTTC	CAISEPTLVGNEQFF
NA	TRBV7-2	TRBJ2-7	NA	TGTGCCAGCAGCTCAACACTGGGAGTTGGGGAGCAGTACTTC	CASSSTLGVGEQYF